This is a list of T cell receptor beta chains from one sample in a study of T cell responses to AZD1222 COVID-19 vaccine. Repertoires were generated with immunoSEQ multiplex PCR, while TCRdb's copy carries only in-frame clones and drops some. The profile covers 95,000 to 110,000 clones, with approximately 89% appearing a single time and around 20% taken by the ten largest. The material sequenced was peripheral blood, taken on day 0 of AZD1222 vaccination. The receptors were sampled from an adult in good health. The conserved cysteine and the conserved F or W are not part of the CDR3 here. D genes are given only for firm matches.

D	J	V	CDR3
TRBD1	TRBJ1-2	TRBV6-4	ASSPFPGQRPTPNYGYT
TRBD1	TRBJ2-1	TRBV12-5	ASGLGSGGYSYNEQF
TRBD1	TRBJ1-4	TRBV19	ASSVQGAEKLF
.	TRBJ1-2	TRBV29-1	SVEVPRDYGYT
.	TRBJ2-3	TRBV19	ASSPGVVDTQY
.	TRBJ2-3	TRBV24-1	ATSAEYSDTQY
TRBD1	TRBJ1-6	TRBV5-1	ASSSGGTANSPLH
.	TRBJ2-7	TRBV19	ASSVGLNYEQY
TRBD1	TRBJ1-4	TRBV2	ASIGGTGEKLF
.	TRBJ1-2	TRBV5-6	ASSLAGEDGYT
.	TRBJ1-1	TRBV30	AWKGRRGFGDTEAF
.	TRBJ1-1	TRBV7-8	ASSLGLFTEAF
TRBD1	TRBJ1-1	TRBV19	ASRFTGGGNTEAF
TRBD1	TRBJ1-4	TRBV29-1	SANYRQGGANEKLF
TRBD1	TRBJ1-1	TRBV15	ATSRMTGNEAF
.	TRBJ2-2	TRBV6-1	ASSEIGEGGELF